What follows are 20 T cell receptor beta chains derived from one specimen sequenced in a study of metastatic and nonmetastatic thyroid tumors. With MiXCR, TCRdb called clones anew from the PCR reads. Seen here are about 41,000 clones, 25% to 30% observed once, and the top ten hold almost 10%. No patient received treatment before thyroid surgery. The material sequenced was blood. These receptors were collected from a male donor with papillary thyroid cancer or a benign thyroid nodule (not recorded which). Some clones in this sample may be carry-over from other donors' samples.

This clone was detected ten times or more. This chain connects TRBV7-9 to TRBJ1-1; 7 bases align to TRBD1. The CDR3 is made up of 13 amino acids. After removal of 5 bases from V and 3 bases from J, the junction contained 3 bases not matched to a gene. Per the germline V gene, CDR1 is SEHNR and CDR2 is FQNEAQ (reference sequence). The chain's CDR3 is CASSPQGDTEAFF. CDR3 nucleotides: TGTGCCAGCAGCCCTCAGGGGGACACTGAAGCTTTCTTT.

This clone has at least ten counts. The gene calls are TRBV20-1 and TRBJ2-4, with TRBD2 identical over 12 bases. The ends lost 5 bases at V and 3 bases at J; junction bases unmatched: 14. The length of the CDR3 is 18 residues. The germline V gene has CDR1 DFQATT and CDR2 SNEGSKA (reference sequence). CDR3: CSAAGLAGTVLGKNIQYF. The CDR3 DNA sequence: TGCAGTGCTGCAGGACTAGCGGGAACTGTTTTGGGCAAAAACATTCAGTACTTC.

This clone was found many times. The rearrangement joins TRBV5-6 to TRBJ1-1; no clear D gene. The germline V and J ends were trimmed by 7 bases and 3 bases, with 19 bases remaining between them. This CDR3 spans 15 amino acids. From germline, CDR1 is SGHDT and CDR2 YYEEEE. The CDR3 sequence: CASHQEDVVDTEAFF. CDR3 bases: TGTGCCAGCCACCAGGAAGACGTTGTCGACACTGAAGCTTTCTTT. Full variable domain (remainder filled in from reference TRBV5-6 and TRBJ1-1): DAGVTQSPTHLIKTRGQQVTLRCSPKSGHDTVSWYQQALGQGPQFIFQYYEEEERQRGNFPDRFSGHQFPNYSSELNVNALLLGDSALYLCASHQEDVVDTEAFFGQGTRLTVV.

V is TRBV11-2 and J is TRBJ2-7, with 10 nucleotides matching TRBD2. V was pared by 6 bases and J by 2 bases, with 10 bases of the junction left unmatched. CDR1 is SGHAT and CDR2 is FQNNGV in the germline V gene. The CDR3 loop spans 16 amino acids. CDR3 in DNA: TGTGCCAGCAGAGCAACTAGCGGGAAGATCCCCTACGAGCAGTACTTC. Protein sequence: CASRATSGKIPYEQYF.

The chain recombines TRBV28 with TRBJ2-1, with D tentatively TRBD1 or TRBD2 (5 bases each). The CDR3 has 13 amino acids. Trimming took off 6 bases at V and 12 bases at J, with 18 bases between the two ends. Germline V CDR1 and CDR2: MDHEN, SYDVKM. The CDR3 DNA is TGTGCCAGCAGCCCACCGGGGCCAGAGATGCAGTTCTTC. Protein product: CASSPPGPEMQFF.

CDR3 amino acids: CASSLEGGITEAFF. CDR3 nucleotide sequence: TGCGCCAGCAGCTTGGAAGGGGGTATCACTGAAGCTTTCTTT. J is TRBJ1-1 and V is TRBV5-1, with TRBD1 as a possible D gene (6 bases). Germline CDR1 is SGHRS and CDR2 is YFSETQ. This CDR3 region has 14 residues. V lost 0 bases and J lost 4, with 10 bases in between.

This CDR3 reads CASSVSGTAIYEQYF. DNA for the CDR3: TGTGCCAGCAGTGTAAGCGGGACAGCTATCTACGAGCAGTACTTC. The chain uses TRBV28 and TRBJ2-7; D is possibly TRBD1 or TRBD2 (7 bases each). Germline CDR1 MDHEN, CDR2 SYDVKM. Between the trimmed V and J ends, which lost 5 bases and 3 bases, there was a span of 17 bases. The CDR3 has 15 residues.

The rearrangement joins TRBV6-2 or TRBV6-3 to TRBJ2-3; the match to TRBD2 covers 10 bases. V trimming: 7 bases; J trimming: 2 bases; junction bases outside the gene matches: 9. The CDR3 sequence is 16 residues long. The germline CDR1 and CDR2 sequences are MNHEY and SVGEGT. The CDR3 reads CASIQTLAGDTDTQYF. The CDR3, as DNA: TGTGCCAGCATCCAGACCCTAGCGGGGGACACAGATACGCAGTATTTT.

The table lists this clone with many counts. The gene calls are TRBV7-9 and TRBJ2-7; either TRBD1 or TRBD2 may supply D (5 bases each). Germline lookup yields CDR1 SEHNR and CDR2 FQNEAQ (reference sequence). The CDR3 has 14 residues. Between the trimmed V and J ends, which lost 5 bases and 2 bases, there was a span of 13 bases. The CDR3 protein is CASSPRDRTYEQYF. The CDR3 bases are TGTGCCAGCAGCCCCAGGGACCGAACCTACGAGCAGTACTTC.

This clone was recorded a few times. This chain joins TRBV6-1 and TRBJ2-7; D is uncertain. The CDR3 is 13 residues long. V gave up 8 bases and J gave up 4 bases, with 15 bases separating them. Germline V gene lookup returns CDR1 MNHNS and CDR2 SASEGT. CDR3 sequence reads: CASSNFGHYEQYF. As DNA, the CDR3 is TGTGCCAGCTCGAACTTCGGGCATTACGAGCAGTACTTC.

The rearrangement links TRBV20-1 to TRBJ2-7; 9 bases line up with TRBD1. Trimming removed 4 bases from V and 4 bases from J; junction bases left unmatched: 5. The germline CDR1 and CDR2 sequences are DFQATT and SNEGSKA (reference sequence). This CDR3 is 13 amino acids long. The CDR3 here is CSAIRDRVYEQYF. The CDR3 DNA reads as TGCAGTGCTATCCGGGACAGGGTATACGAGCAGTACTTC.

This clone was detected ten times or more. The chain's CDR3 is CAISEFNLNTEAFF. The CDR3 coding sequence is TGTGCCATCAGTGAATTCAATTTGAACACTGAAGCTTTCTTT. This sequence joins TRBV10-3 and TRBJ1-1; D ambiguous. Germline CDR1 reads ENHRY; CDR2 reads SYGVKD. The CDR3 has 14 amino acids. The V gene lost 3 bases and the J gene lost 0 bases, with 8 bases spanning the gap.

This chain links TRBV6-2 or TRBV6-3 with TRBJ2-2; D uncertain. The CDR3 loop spans 17 amino acids. Germline V gene data show CDR1 as MNHEY and CDR2 as SVGEGT. The V end lost 2 bases, the J end lost 5 bases, and 18 bases lay between the germline ends. The CDR3 DNA reads as TGTGCCAGCAGTTACCTGTGGTCCTTTGGCGGAACCGGGGAGCTGTTTTTT. Amino acid sequence: CASSYLWSFGGTGELFF.

This clone was counted only a few times. This chain links TRBV28 with TRBJ2-1; 7 bases fit TRBD2. Trimming removed 6 bases from V and 5 bases from J; junction bases left unmatched: 7. Germline V gives CDR1 MDHEN, CDR2 SYDVKM. This CDR3 spans 14 amino acids. CDR3 nucleotide sequence: TGTGCCAGCAGCGAAGGGACTAAAAACAATGAGCAGTTCTTC. Protein: CASSEGTKNNEQFF.

This clone was seen repeatedly, ten times or more. A much larger clone differs from this one at a single base, so this may be a read error. The chain recombines TRBV14 with TRBJ2-2; the D is unclear. V dropped 7 bases and J dropped 7 bases, with 13 bases sitting between them. The CDR3 is made up of 13 amino acids. CDR1 and CDR2 (germline): SGHDN, FVKESK. Written as DNA, the CDR3 is TGTGCCAGCAACACCCGCGGTGACGGGGAGCTGTTTTTT. It encodes CASNTRGDGELFF.

A few counts support this clone. A much larger clone sits a single nucleotide away, making a read error possible. The chain couples TRBV3-1 to TRBJ2-5, with TRBD1 matching over 9 bases. The CDR3 totals 16 residues. Germline values: CDR1 LGHDT, CDR2 YNNKEL (reference sequence). Trimming cost V 2 bases and J 7 bases; bases outside gene matches: 11. Written as DNA, the CDR3 is TGTGCCAGCAGCCAATTCCTCTCGGGACAGGGAGGGACCCAGTACTTC. This sequence encodes CASSQFLSGQGGTQYF.

Many counts were recorded for this clone. The rearrangement uses TRBV6-1 and TRBJ2-7; possible D gene TRBD1, 5 bases. The CDR3 totals 8 residues. Germline V gives CDR1 MNHNS, CDR2 SASEGT. CDR3 DNA sequence: TGTGCCAGTTTTACAGGATGGGTC. This translates into CASFTGWV.

The chain joins TRBV27 to TRBJ2-1, with TRBD2 identical over 14 bases. CDR3 size: 14 residues. With V trimmed by 7 bases and J by 9 bases, 5 bases remained unmatched. Germline V gene data show CDR1 as MNHEY and CDR2 as SMNVEV (reference sequence). The CDR3 loop is CASTSGLAGVEQFF. The CDR3 nucleotides are TGTGCCAGCACCTCGGGACTAGCGGGAGTTGAGCAGTTCTTC.

The V and J genes are TRBV6-1 and TRBJ2-7; tentatively, D is TRBD1 (6 bases). The V gene's germline CDR1 is MNHNS and CDR2 SASEGT. V was pared by 6 bases and J by 2 bases, with 20 bases between. The CDR3 length is 16 residues. The CDR3 DNA reads as TGTGCCAGCAGGGGGGAGCCGGGACAAATTGCCTACGAGCAGTACTTC. Translation: CASRGEPGQIAYEQYF.

Turning to this clone: The junction differs from germline at one of its ends, possibly a read error. This chain connects TRBV5-1 to TRBJ2-3, with D hard to call. CDR1 and CDR2 (germline): SGHRS, YFSETQ. This CDR3 contains 16 residues. The CDR3 here is CASSLEAVRNTYTQYF. CDR3 DNA: TGCGCCAGCAGCTTGGAGGCTGTGCGGAACACATATACGCAGTATTTT.